This T cell receptor (beta chain) was captured in a study of OX40 agonist ivuxolimab in advanced cancers. Produced via immunoSEQ multiplex PCR; TCRdb's table is partial and in-frame only. Of some 53,000 clones in the sample, approximately 94% were seen once. CDR1 SNHLY and CDR2 FYNNEI come from the germline V gene. After removal of 5 bases from V and 7 bases from J, the junction contained 11 bases not matched to a gene. This CDR3 comprises 16 residues. This receptor was taken from an adult with an advanced solid tumor such as melanoma, head and neck, liver or kidney cancer. The chain is built from TRBV2 and TRBJ2-4, with 10 bases lining up with TRBD2. Sequencing used CD4+ or CD8+ T cells sorted from blood, obtained in a trial of the OX40 agonist ivuxolimab. Here the CDR3 reads CASSYLAGVGENIQYF. In nucleotides, the CDR3 is TGTGCCAGCAGTTATCTAGCGGGAGTTGGAGAGAACATTCAGTACTTC.